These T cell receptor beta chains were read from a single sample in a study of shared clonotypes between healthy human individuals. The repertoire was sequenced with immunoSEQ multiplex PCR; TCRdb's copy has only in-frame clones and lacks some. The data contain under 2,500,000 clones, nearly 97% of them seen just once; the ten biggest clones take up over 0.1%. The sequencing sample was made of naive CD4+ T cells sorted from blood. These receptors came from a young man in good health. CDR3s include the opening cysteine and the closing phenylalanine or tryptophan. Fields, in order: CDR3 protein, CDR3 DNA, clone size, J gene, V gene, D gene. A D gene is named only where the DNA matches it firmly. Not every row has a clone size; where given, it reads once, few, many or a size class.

CASSGGGQGETQYF TGTGCCAGCAGCGGGGGAGGGCAGGGAGAGACCCAGTACTTC - TRBJ2-5 TRBV9 TRBD2
CASSYRVNNSPLHF TGTGCCAGCAGTTACAGGGTGAATAATTCACCCCTCCACTTT once TRBJ1-6 TRBV6-5 -
CASSYLAEQETQYF TGTGCCAGCAGCTATCTAGCGGAGCAAGAGACCCAGTACTTC - TRBJ2-5 TRBV27 TRBD2
CASSLGRGGGSYEQYF TGTGCCAGCAGCTTAGGACGGGGGGGCGGTTCCTACGAGCAGTACTTC - TRBJ2-7 TRBV11-2 TRBD2
CASSFRGTQETQYF TGTGCCAGCAGCTTTAGGGGGACCCAAGAGACCCAGTACTTC - TRBJ2-5 TRBV5-8 -
CASSLGTGNTEAFF TGCGCCAGCAGCTTGGGTACAGGGAACACTGAAGCTTTCTTT - TRBJ1-1 TRBV5-1 -
CASPTSGANTGELFF TGTGCCAGCCCCACTAGCGGGGCGAACACCGGGGAGCTGTTTTTT - TRBJ2-2 TRBV6-1 TRBD2
CASAIGTRNDNSPLHF TGTGCCAGCGCAATCGGGACTCGGAACGATAATTCACCCCTCCACTTT - TRBJ1-6 TRBV7-6 -
CASTRGQFATQYF TGTGCCAGCACCCGCGGGCAGTTTGCGACCCAGTACTTC - TRBJ2-5 TRBV6-5 -
CASSLGRTDTQYF TGTGCCAGCAGTCTCGGGCGCACAGATACGCAGTATTTT - TRBJ2-3 TRBV28 -
CASSVEVTGREKLFF TGTGCCAGCAGCGTAGAGGTGACAGGGAGAGAAAAACTGTTTTTT once TRBJ1-4 TRBV9 TRBD1
CAISDYSNQPQHF TGTGCCATCAGTGACTATAGCAATCAGCCCCAGCATTTT - TRBJ1-5 TRBV10-3 -
CASASGQIYGYTF TGTGCTAGTGCCTCTGGACAGATCTATGGCTACACCTTC - TRBJ1-2 TRBV12-5 -
CASSSTGGTGELFF TGTGCCAGCAGCTCTACAGGGGGCACCGGGGAGCTGTTTTTT - TRBJ2-2 TRBV11-2 TRBD1
CASGTGQNYNSPLHF TGTGCCAGCGGTACGGGACAGAACTATAATTCACCCCTCCACTTT few TRBJ1-6 TRBV6-1 TRBD1
CASSVDQTTPYGGYTF TGTGCCAGCAGCGTAGACCAAACCACCCCGTATGGTGGCTACACCTTC - TRBJ1-2 TRBV9 -
CASSPGQGASEKLFF TGTGCCAGCTCACCCGGACAGGGGGCGTCCGAAAAACTGTTTTTT once TRBJ1-4 TRBV18 TRBD1
CASSFNSRQETQYF TGCGCCAGCAGCTTTAACAGTCGCCAAGAGACCCAGTACTTC - TRBJ2-5 TRBV5-1 -
CASSLESSSPYEQYF TGCGCCAGCAGCTTGGAATCTAGCAGCCCTTACGAGCAGTACTTC - TRBJ2-7 TRBV5-1 -
CASSRNSGTSGYNEQFF TGCGCCAGCAGCAGGAACTCCGGGACTAGCGGTTACAATGAGCAGTTCTTC - TRBJ2-1 TRBV5-1 TRBD2
CASSLRLRLETQYF TGTGCCAGCAGCTTACGCTTAAGATTAGAGACCCAGTACTTC - TRBJ2-5 TRBV7-2 -
CSVEGLVDTQYF TGCAGCGTTGAGGGCTTGGTAGATACGCAGTATTTT - TRBJ2-3 TRBV29-1 -
CASMRTGPNGYTF TGTGCCAGTATGCGGACAGGGCCAAATGGCTACACCTTC - TRBJ1-2 TRBV19 TRBD1
CATRTSPLIDSPLHF TGTGCCACCCGGACTTCTCCTTTAATTGATTCACCCCTCCACTTT - TRBJ1-6 TRBV10-3 -
CASSQQGGNQPQHF TGTGCCAGCAGTCAACAGGGGGGCAATCAGCCCCAGCATTTT - TRBJ1-5 TRBV27 TRBD1
CASSPGGRATNEQFF TGTGCCAGCAGCCCGGGAGGTAGGGCGACCAATGAGCAGTTCTTC once TRBJ2-1 TRBV11-2 TRBD2
CASTRQGRYGYTF TGTGCCAGCACCCGACAGGGGAGGTATGGCTACACCTTC - TRBJ1-2 TRBV7-9 TRBD1
CASSFFRLAGGKVGEQFF TGTGCCAGCAGCTTTTTTAGACTAGCGGGAGGGAAGGTGGGTGAGCAGTTCTTC - TRBJ2-1 TRBV7-9 TRBD2
CASSLVQGDGYTF TGTGCCAGCAGCTTAGTACAGGGGGATGGCTACACCTTC - TRBJ1-2 TRBV7-9 TRBD1
CASSSKSGTSYEQYF TGTGCCAGCAGCTCAAAATCCGGGACAAGCTACGAGCAGTACTTC - TRBJ2-7 TRBV11-2 -
CASTPGVGNSPLHF TGTGCCAGCACCCCCGGGGTAGGGAATTCACCCCTCCACTTT - TRBJ1-6 TRBV19 -
CASSVASGSPEAFF TGTGCCAGCAGCGTAGCTTCCGGCAGCCCTGAAGCTTTCTTT - TRBJ1-1 TRBV9 -
CASSRGRMGNQPQHF TGTGCCAGCAGCAGGGGGCGAATGGGCAATCAGCCCCAGCATTTT - TRBJ1-5 TRBV6-5 TRBD1
CASSLNLADNEQFF TGTGCCAGCAGCTTAAACCTAGCCGACAATGAGCAGTTCTTC - TRBJ2-1 TRBV7-2 -
CASSQESSGSSYNEQFF TGCGCCAGCAGCCAAGAATCTAGCGGAAGCTCCTACAATGAGCAGTTCTTC once TRBJ2-1 TRBV4-1 TRBD2
CAWSSMTGTELFF TGTGCCTGGAGTTCAATGACAGGCACTGAGCTGTTTTTT once TRBJ2-2 TRBV30 -
CASSLDRVPNTEAFF TGTGCCAGCAGTTTAGACAGGGTTCCGAACACTGAAGCTTTCTTT - TRBJ1-1 TRBV28 TRBD1
CASSLGVGTGVFTEAFF TGTGCCAGCAGCTTAGGGGTAGGGACAGGGGTTTTCACTGAAGCTTTCTTT - TRBJ1-1 TRBV7-6 TRBD1
CASSIRTGGDTQYF TGTGCCAGCAGCATCCGGACAGGGGGGGATACGCAGTATTTT once TRBJ2-3 TRBV9 TRBD1
CASREQGRGTDTQYF TGTGCCAGCAGGGAACAGGGGAGGGGGACAGATACGCAGTATTTT - TRBJ2-3 TRBV2 -
CASSPGTIPYEQYF TGTGCCAGCAGCCCCGGGACTATCCCCTACGAGCAGTACTTC - TRBJ2-7 TRBV7-9 TRBD2
CASSLGSQGTGGSSTEAFF TGCGCCAGCAGCTTGGGGAGCCAAGGGACAGGGGGCTCGAGCACTGAAGCTTTCTTT once TRBJ1-1 TRBV5-1 TRBD1
CATSREGQRSYEQYF TGTGCCACCAGCAGAGAGGGACAGAGGTCCTACGAGCAGTACTTC - TRBJ2-7 TRBV15 TRBD1
CSAASGTGSTDTQYF TGCAGCGCCGCTTCCGGGACAGGGAGCACAGATACGCAGTATTTT once TRBJ2-3 TRBV29-1 TRBD1
CASSLKMETQYF TGCGCCAGCAGCTTGAAAATGGAGACCCAGTACTTC - TRBJ2-5 TRBV5-1 -
CASSNLQPRREKLFF TGTGCCAGTAGTAACCTCCAGCCCCGACGGGAAAAACTGTTTTTT - TRBJ1-4 TRBV19 -
CASSFAGKSAEQYF TGTGCCAGCAGCTTCGCCGGGAAGTCGGCCGAGCAGTACTTC - TRBJ2-7 TRBV7-2 -
CASSLTGGVPEAFF TGTGCCAGCAGCTTAACGGGCGGGGTCCCTGAAGCTTTCTTT - TRBJ1-1 TRBV7-3 -
CASRMDRATYEQYF TGTGCCAGCAGAATGGACAGGGCTACCTACGAGCAGTACTTC - TRBJ2-7 TRBV6-1 TRBD1
CASSPRGGVNTEAFF TGCGCCAGCAGCCCCCGGGGAGGAGTGAACACTGAAGCTTTCTTT once TRBJ1-1 TRBV5-1 -
CAISGRTGANTGELFF TGTGCCATCAGTGGGAGGACAGGGGCGAACACCGGGGAGCTGTTTTTT - TRBJ2-2 TRBV10-3 TRBD1
CARSLSGEGHIQYF TGTGCCAGAAGCTTGTCGGGAGAAGGGCACATTCAGTACTTC once TRBJ2-4 TRBV5-3 -
CASSSGLVKETQYF TGTGCCAGCAGTTCGGGACTAGTTAAAGAGACCCAGTACTTC once TRBJ2-5 TRBV6-6 TRBD2
CASSLRQGPYEQYF TGCGCCAGCAGCTTACGACAGGGGCCATACGAGCAGTACTTC - TRBJ2-7 TRBV5-1 TRBD1
CASSLSPAQETQYF TGTGCCAGCAGCTTAAGTCCGGCCCAAGAGACCCAGTACTTC - TRBJ2-5 TRBV7-9 -